The clone carrying this T cell receptor (beta chain) was counted ten times or more. Original handling: Amplification with reference gene primers provided the estimates of nucleated cell counts. Profiling relied on immunoSEQ multiplex PCR, and the TCRdb table lists in-frame clones only, not all of them. The D gene and trimming were derived from the DNA, and the V and J assignments and clone size from that table. The table lists around 180,000 clones, roughly 76% of them singletons. The record originates from a study of blood T cell repertoires in COVID-19. Study summary: The samples span acute and convalescent COVID-19 from the United States, Italy and Spain. PBMCs, B-cell-depleted T cells, or T cells were the source of the cDNA or gDNA that made up the material.

Germline V gives CDR1 SNHLY, CDR2 FYNNEI. Trimming left V 3 bases short and J 8 bases short, with 20 bases between. The CDR3 is made up of 15 amino acids. Followed over time, Seattle patients had been enrolled while infection was active. The V call is TRBV2, the J call TRBJ2-7; perhaps TRBD1 as D (6 bases). The sequenced material came from peripheral blood. The source of this sequence is a woman of 80 years or more with COVID-19, enrolled during active disease. The CDR3 sequence: CASSEVTGSLGKQYF. The CDR3 DNA follows: TGTGCCAGCAGTGAGGTGACAGGCTCACTGGGGAAGCAGTACTTC.